This T cell receptor beta chain came from a study of cytomegalovirus exposure and HLA in healthy donors. Findings and limits, study-wide: Accurate prediction of HLA-A and HLA-B alleles (for most subjects) was reportedly achieved from TCR beta sequences. Solely CMV serostatus was available to characterize immune exposure.

The V and J ends lost 4 bases and 5 bases, in that order; junction bases with no gene match: 8. CDR3 length equals 15 residues. Germline V gene lookup returns CDR1 SGHRS and CDR2 YFSETQ. Notes on this clone: Its antigen remains unknown.

With 60 Vbeta and 13 Jbeta primers, the PCR was carried out. Source study methods: As a later analysis found, there were 78 million or so unique TCR beta chains, of which roughly 11 million were shared. Sequenced by immunoSEQ multiplex PCR; TCRdb stores in-frame clones only, minus some. That table supplies the V and J calls and clone size; D and trimming were determined from the DNA. The sample holds around 60,000 clones. Sample: PBMCs. The chain carries TRBV5-1 and TRBJ2-1, with 8 positions matching TRBD1. This clonotype originated in a man aged 30-40 years in good health and CMV-seropositive. CDR3 in amino acids: CASSPTGEVHNEQFF. CDR3 bases: TGCGCCAGCAGCCCGACAGGGGAGGTTCACAATGAGCAGTTCTTC.